This T cell receptor (beta chain) was recovered during a study of blood T cell repertoires in COVID-19. Generated by immunoSEQ multiplex PCR, the TCRdb table keeps only in-frame clones and is missing some. The repertoire holds 140,000 to 150,000 clones, roughly 87% seen once, with just under 0.95% in the top ten. V shed 4 bases and J shed 3 bases, with 14 bases lying between them. The CDR3 runs 15 residues. In germline, CDR1 is SGDLS, CDR2 YYNGEE. The source is a woman between 50 and 59 years old with acute or convalescent COVID-19. The sequencing input was peripheral blood. This chain connects TRBV9 to TRBJ2-1; tentatively, D is TRBD2 (7 bases). The DNA of the CDR3 is TGTGCCAGCAGCATCTCGGGGGGCCTCTACAATGAGCAGTTCTTC. It encodes CASSISGGLYNEQFF.